The 17 T cell receptor beta chains below all came from one sample that was sequenced in a study of CD8 T cells in ankylosing spondylitis. A single record per CDR3 protein comes from TCRdb applying MiXCR to the 5' RACE reads. The profile shows approximately 250,000 distinct CDR3 sequences, about 24% of them singletons. Sequenced material: blood, either unsorted or a sorted T cell fraction (not recorded which). These receptors were collected from a male donor with ankylosing spondylitis or in good health (not recorded which).

The V call is TRBV10-3, the J call TRBJ1-2; D may be TRBD1 (5 bases). Per the germline V gene, CDR1 is ENHRY and CDR2 is SYGVKD. The CDR3 runs 14 residues. V was pared by 0 bases and J by 4 bases, with 9 bases between. CDR3 sequence reads: CAISESQGLYGYTF. The CDR3 nucleotides are TGTGCCATCAGTGAGTCGCAGGGCCTCTATGGCTACACCTTC.

The chain carries TRBV7-6 and TRBJ2-1; 11 nucleotides align to TRBD2. V trimming: 4 bases; J trimming: 7 bases; junction bases outside the gene matches: 6. CDR3 size: 15 residues. Germline lookup yields CDR1 SGHVS and CDR2 FNYEAQ. The CDR3 sequence is CASSSLAGARNEQFF. In DNA, the CDR3 is TGTGCCAGCAGCTCACTAGCGGGGGCGAGGAATGAGCAGTTCTTC.

This clonotype occurred a few times. The CDR3 here is CSVQSGANVLTF. In DNA form, the CDR3 reads TGCAGTGTGCAATCTGGGGCCAACGTCCTGACTTTC. V usage is TRBV20-1 and J usage is TRBJ2-6; D is unresolved. Trimming removed 7 bases at V and 1 base at J, with 5 bases between. Germline-derived CDR1 and CDR2 are DFQATT and SNEGSKA (reference sequence). This CDR3 comprises 12 residues.

This clonotype was observed many times. The CDR3, as DNA: TGCAGTGCCCCGAACAGACAGGGGAACTATGGCTACACCTTC. It yields the protein CSAPNRQGNYGYTF. The chain has TRBV20-1 and TRBJ1-2, with TRBD1 matching 8 bases. The germline V gene encodes CDR1 DFQATT and CDR2 SNEGSKA (reference sequence). V was pared by 6 bases and J by 2 bases, with 8 bases of the junction left unmatched. The CDR3 sequence is 14 residues long.

V usage is TRBV2 and J usage is TRBJ2-1; tentatively, D is TRBD2 (6 bases). Trimming left V 3 bases short and J 8 bases short, with 14 bases between. The germline V gene has CDR1 SNHLY and CDR2 FYNNEI. This CDR3 comprises 14 residues. This CDR3 is CASSEFGGRDEQFF. The CDR3, as DNA: TGTGCCAGCAGTGAGTTCGGGGGTAGGGATGAGCAGTTCTTC.

V gene TRBV3-1 combines with J gene TRBJ2-1; D is ambiguous. The length of the CDR3 is 12 residues. The ends were cut back, 2 bases at V and 9 bases at J, with 8 bases in the middle. From germline, CDR1 is LGHDT and CDR2 YNNKEL (reference sequence). The chain's CDR3 is CASSQLSGEQFF. The DNA of the CDR3 is TGTGCCAGCAGCCAATTGTCAGGTGAGCAGTTCTTC.

Only a few counts were recorded for this clonotype. The rearrangement links TRBV12-3 or TRBV12-4 to TRBJ2-1; tentatively, D is TRBD1 (6 bases). V dropped 6 bases and J dropped 5 bases, with 8 bases sitting between them. This CDR3 comprises 12 residues. CDR3 protein: CASSRTDNEQFF. The CDR3 DNA sequence: TGTGCCAGCAGCCGGACAGACAATGAGCAGTTCTTC.

This clonotype was detected many times. This chain links TRBV7-6 with TRBJ2-5; D not certain. This CDR3 comprises 12 residues. Germline lookup yields CDR1 SGHVS and CDR2 FNYEAQ. Between the trimmed V and J ends, which lost 2 bases and 1 base, there was a span of 2 bases. CDR3 amino acids: CASSLRQETQYF. In DNA, the CDR3 is TGTGCCAGCAGCTTACGCCAAGAGACCCAGTACTTC.

In its sample, this clonotype was seen once. A much larger clone lies one base from this, so it may be a read error. V usage is TRBV20-1 and J usage is TRBJ2-4; D is perhaps TRBD2 (5 bases). Germline values: CDR1 DFQATT, CDR2 SNEGSKA (reference sequence). This CDR3 is built from 14 residues. V lost 3 bases and J 6 bases, leaving 15 bases between the germline ends. CDR3 bases: TGCAGTGCTAGTGCGGAGGTCTCTAGAAACATTCAGTACTTC. Translating gives CSASAEVSRNIQYF.

This clonotype was seen ten or more times. This chain links TRBV20-1 with TRBJ2-3; weak D call: TRBD2 (6 bases). V lost 7 bases and J lost 2, with 13 bases in between. The germline gives CDR1 DFQATT, CDR2 SNEGSKA (reference sequence). This CDR3 spans 13 amino acids. CDR3 coding DNA: TGCAGTGTTGAGGCGGGGACCACAGATACGCAGTATTTT. Protein sequence: CSVEAGTTDTQYF.

This clonotype was counted ten times or more. V gene TRBV27 combines with J gene TRBJ2-3; a possible D gene is TRBD2 (6 bases). CDR1 and CDR2 (germline): MNHEY, SMNVEV (reference sequence). The CDR3 runs to 14 residues. The ends were cut back, 5 bases at V and 4 bases at J, with 13 bases in the middle. This CDR3 is CASSRGTYPDTQYF. The DNA of the CDR3 is TGTGCCAGCAGTCGGGGGACCTACCCAGATACGCAGTATTTT.

The chain employs TRBV29-1 and TRBJ2-5, with 14 bases aligning to TRBD2. The germline gives CDR1 SQVTM, CDR2 ANQGSEA. The CDR3 extends over 14 amino acids. Unmatched junction bases numbered 4, after V lost 6 bases and J lost 4 bases. The CDR3 DNA reads TGCAGCGTGACCGGGACTAGCGGGGGAGAGACCCAGTACTTC. This sequence encodes CSVTGTSGGETQYF.

There are a few counts of this clonotype. This rearrangement joins TRBV20-1 to TRBJ2-7, with TRBD1 identical over 8 bases. The CDR3 consists of 14 residues. Germline V gene sequence: CDR1 DFQATT, CDR2 SNEGSKA (reference sequence). J was trimmed by 6 bases and V by 0 bases; bases with no gene match: 7. Here the CDR3 reads CSAREWQDRVEQYF. The CDR3 nucleotides are TGCAGTGCTAGAGAGTGGCAGGACAGGGTCGAGCAGTACTTC.

This clonotype was seen at least ten times. The chain links TRBV20-1 to TRBJ1-6; D might be TRBD1 (5 bases). Looked up from germline, CDR1 is DFQATT and CDR2 is SNEGSKA (reference sequence). Between the trimmed V and J ends, which lost 3 bases and 0 bases, there was a span of 12 bases. The CDR3 covers 16 residues. CDR3 nucleotides: TGCAGTGCTAGCGACAGCGAGAGCTCCTATAATTCACCCCTCCACTTT. Amino acid sequence: CSASDSESSYNSPLHF.

This clonotype was detected ten times or more. The chain has TRBV20-1 and TRBJ1-2; 7 bases match TRBD1. The V gene's germline CDR1 is DFQATT and CDR2 SNEGSKA (reference sequence). Germline trimming cut 2 bases from V and 4 bases from J; bases unmatched to any gene: 10. The CDR3 is made up of 15 amino acids. The CDR3 region has the DNA TGCAGTGCTAGATCAAGTACAGGGGATGGCTATGGCTACACCTTC. It encodes CSARSSTGDGYGYTF.

The CDR3 loop is CASSLGATAHEQYF. CDR3 DNA: TGTGCCAGCAGCTTGGGGGCCACGGCCCACGAGCAGTACTTC. The chain has TRBV7-8 and TRBJ2-7; D may be TRBD1 (6 bases). Germline CDR1 and CDR2: SGHVS and FQNEAQ. This CDR3 spans 14 amino acids. Trimming shortened V by 3 bases and J by 5 bases, and 14 bases separated the two germline ends. The full variable domain, its missing parts supplied by reference TRBV7-8 and TRBJ2-7, is GAGVSQSPRYKVAKRGQDVALRCDPISGHVSLFWYQQALGQGPEFLTYFQNEAQLDKSGLPSDRFFAERPEGSVSTLKIQRTQQEDSAVYLCASSLGATAHEQYFGPGTRLTVT.

The rearrangement links TRBV20-1 to TRBJ1-4; possible D gene TRBD1, 6 bases. Deletions cut 5 bases from V and 8 bases from J, with 15 bases between. CDR1 DFQATT and CDR2 SNEGSKA come from the germline V gene (reference sequence). The CDR3 runs to 13 residues. DNA for the CDR3: TGCAGTGCTCCCCGGGGGGCCGAGGAAAAACTGTTTTTT. Protein sequence: CSAPRGAEEKLFF.